These T cell receptor beta chains were read from a single sample in a study of radiation and T cells in renal cell carcinoma. Here immunoSEQ multiplex PCR was the method, and the copy in TCRdb shows in-frame clones only, minus some. The sample includes about 91,000 clones, approximately 80% of them seen just once. Sequencing used blood, obtained from a patient whose treatment included radiotherapy and nephrectomy. These receptors came from a man between 60 and 70 years old with renal cell carcinoma. Each CDR3 is given with its conserved first and last residue. The D gene is left open where the match is weak. Rows may omit the clone size; those that give it use once, few, many or a size class.

d_call	clone_size	v_call	cdr3_length	j_call	cdr3_nt	cdr3_aa
.	.	TRBV14	15	TRBJ2-1	TGTGCCAGCAGCCAGTTCCAGGGGACCTACAATGAGCAGTTCTTC	CASSQFQGTYNEQFF
.	.	TRBV7-2	13	TRBJ1-2	TGTGCCAGCAGCTTAGCTGAGATGGGTGGCTACACCTTC	CASSLAEMGGYTF
TRBD1	.	TRBV7-9	15	TRBJ1-1	TGTGCCAGCAGCTTAGACAGGGGAAGGAACACTGAAGCTTTCTTT	CASSLDRGRNTEAFF
.	.	TRBV5-4	13	TRBJ1-2	TGTGCCAGCAGCTCCCTCCAAGGTGGCGGCTACACCTTC	CASSSLQGGGYTF
.	.	TRBV6-1	13	TRBJ2-7	TGTGCCAGCAGTGAAGGACTTTCCTACGAGCAGTACTTC	CASSEGLSYEQYF
.	few	TRBV29-1	12	TRBJ1-1	TGCAGCGTGATGGACAGTCTCACTGAAGCTTTCTTT	CSVMDSLTEAFF
TRBD2	.	TRBV10-2	14	TRBJ2-7	TGCGCCAGCAGGACTAGCGGATTTTCCTACGAGCAGTACTTC	CASRTSGFSYEQYF
TRBD1	.	TRBV7-3	14	TRBJ1-2	TGTGCCAGCAGCTCCACAGGGGGCAGATATGGCTACACCTTC	CASSSTGGRYGYTF
TRBD1	.	TRBV28	18	TRBJ2-5	TGTGCCAGCAGTACCAATAGAGCTGACAGGGGACGGCAAGAGACCCAGTACTTC	CASSTNRADRGRQETQYF
TRBD2	.	TRBV5-1	16	TRBJ2-3	TGCGCCAGCAGCCCAGCCGGGACTAGCGTCACAGATACGCAGTATTTT	CASSPAGTSVTDTQYF
TRBD1	.	TRBV5-1	18	TRBJ1-4	TGCGCCAGCAGCTTGGGGGGTGCTCACCGGGACAGTAATGAAAAACTGTTTTTT	CASSLGGAHRDSNEKLFF
.	.	TRBV5-1	15	TRBJ2-3	TGCGCCAGCAGCTTGGACGTAGGAGTCACAGATACGCAGTATTTT	CASSLDVGVTDTQYF
TRBD2	once	TRBV6-5	16	TRBJ2-1	TGTGCCAGCAGTTCCCACACGGGAGGACCTTACAATGAGCAGTTCTTC	CASSSHTGGPYNEQFF
.	medium-sized	TRBV28	14	TRBJ2-7	TGTGCCAGCAGACCCCGGGCAGAAACCTACGAGCAGTACTTC	CASRPRAETYEQYF
TRBD2	.	TRBV4-1	17	TRBJ2-5	TGCGCCAGCAGCCAGGGGAGGGGACTAGAGGGATCAGAGACCCAGTACTTC	CASSQGRGLEGSETQYF
TRBD1	few	TRBV6-1	13	TRBJ1-5	TGTGCCAGCAGTGCTGACAGGGTCGGGCCCCAGCATTTT	CASSADRVGPQHF
TRBD1	.	TRBV9	17	TRBJ1-1	TGTGCCAGCAGCCCGTGGACGGTCGGACAGGGCGGACCTGAAGCTTTCTTT	CASSPWTVGQGGPEAFF
.	.	TRBV6-6	12	TRBJ2-7	TGTGCCAGCAGGAGTCCCACCTACGAGCAGTACTTC	CASRSPTYEQYF
TRBD2	few	TRBV5-1	15	TRBJ2-7	TGCGCCAGCAGCACCCGACTAGCGGATACCTACGAGCAGTACTTC	CASSTRLADTYEQYF
TRBD2	.	TRBV4-1	17	TRBJ2-1	TGCGCCAGCAGCCAAATACTAGCGGCGAGCTCCTACAATGAGCAGTTCTTC	CASSQILAASSYNEQFF
TRBD2	.	TRBV7-9	17	TRBJ2-1	TGTGCCAGCAGTCTTGGGGAGGTTGCGGGAGTTGGAAATGAGCAGTTCTTC	CASSLGEVAGVGNEQFF
.	.	TRBV4-2	15	TRBJ1-2	TGTGCCAGCAGCCAAGTCGGCAGGGGAGAAGATGGCTACACCTTC	CASSQVGRGEDGYTF
.	.	TRBV5-8	13	TRBJ2-7	TGTGCCACCGAAGCAGACGCTATCTACGAGCAGTACTTC	CATEADAIYEQYF
TRBD1	once	TRBV2	15	TRBJ2-1	TGTGCCAGCAGTCTAACAGGGGCAATTTACAATGAGCAGTTCTTC	CASSLTGAIYNEQFF
TRBD2	few	TRBV7-8	15	TRBJ2-7	TGTGCCAGCAGCTTAGTTAGCGGGAGAGGGTACGAGCAGTACTTC	CASSLVSGRGYEQYF
TRBD1	.	TRBV28	14	TRBJ2-7	TGTGCCAGCAGTGTCCCGGGACAGACCTACGAGCAGTACTTC	CASSVPGQTYEQYF
TRBD1	.	TRBV27	15	TRBJ2-7	TGTGCCAGCAGTCCCCGGGACAGGGGGGACTACGAGCAGTACTTC	CASSPRDRGDYEQYF
TRBD1	.	TRBV27	18	TRBJ2-1	TGTGCCAGCAGTTTAACTGCAGGGGGAGCCTGGGCTTACAATGAGCAGTTCTTC	CASSLTAGGAWAYNEQFF
.	.	TRBV27	13	TRBJ2-7	TGTGCCAGCCGTCTGTCAGGGAGTAACGAGCAGTACTTC	CASRLSGSNEQYF
TRBD2	.	TRBV2	12	TRBJ2-7	TGTGCCAGCAGTAGCGGGAACTACGAGCAGTACTTC	CASSSGNYEQYF
.	few	TRBV15	10	TRBJ2-1	TGTGCCACCAGGGACAATGAGCAGTTCTTC	CATRDNEQFF
.	once	TRBV10-3	13	TRBJ1-2	TGTGCCATCAGTGACGGCAACCTCTATGGCTACACCTTC	CAISDGNLYGYTF
.	.	TRBV5-1	13	TRBJ2-1	TGCGCCAGCAGCTTGGACCGCTGGTCGTGGCAGTTCTTC	CASSLDRWSWQFF
.	.	TRBV6-5	16	TRBJ2-2	TGTGCCAGCAGTTACGGTCAGGGGTTAAACACCGGGGAGCTGTTTTTT	CASSYGQGLNTGELFF
TRBD2	.	TRBV4-2	12	TRBJ2-3	TGTGCCAGCGCGGGAGAGGGAGATACGCAGTATTTT	CASAGEGDTQYF
.	.	TRBV28	14	TRBJ1-3	TGTGCCACTACACAGGGTTCCTCTGGAAACACCATATATTTT	CATTQGSSGNTIYF
.	.	TRBV4-1	18	TRBJ1-4	TGCGCCAGCAGCCATCGGCGAGGACAGCTAGCAACTAATGAAAAACTGTTTTTT	CASSHRRGQLATNEKLFF
TRBD2	.	TRBV19	16	TRBJ2-5	TGTGCCAGTAGTCCCCGGACTAGCGGGAGTACTAAGACCCAGTACTTC	CASSPRTSGSTKTQYF
.	.	TRBV2	14	TRBJ2-2	TGTGCCACTACGAAATTACAGTCCACCGGGGAGCTGTTTTTT	CATTKLQSTGELFF
.	.	TRBV7-2	15	TRBJ2-3	TGTGCCAGCAGCTTAGGCGGGACCACCACAGATACGCAGTATTTT	CASSLGGTTTDTQYF
.	.	TRBV6-5	14	TRBJ1-2	TGTGCCAGCAGTTACTCGAGACAAGCCTATGGCTACACCTTC	CASSYSRQAYGYTF
TRBD2	.	TRBV30	15	TRBJ2-2	TGTGCCTGGAGTCCTACTAGCGGGAGGACCGGGGAGCTGTTTTTT	CAWSPTSGRTGELFF
.	.	TRBV14	13	TRBJ2-7	TGTGCCAGCAGCCAAGTTATTGGGGACGAGCAGTACTTC	CASSQVIGDEQYF
.	.	TRBV14	13	TRBJ1-4	TGTGCCACTTCAGGGGTCGGTAATGAAAAACTGTTTTTT	CATSGVGNEKLFF
.	.	TRBV11-2	13	TRBJ2-1	TGTGCCAGCAGCTCGGGTGCCTACAATGAGCAGTTCTTC	CASSSGAYNEQFF
.	few	TRBV11-2	12	TRBJ2-1	TGTGCCAGCAGTGGGCCTGGGAATGAGCAGTTCTTC	CASSGPGNEQFF
TRBD2	.	TRBV6-1	15	TRBJ2-1	TGTGCCAGCAGTGTAATAGCGGGTATTCCCAATGAGCAGTTCTTC	CASSVIAGIPNEQFF
.	.	TRBV6-1	22	TRBJ2-6	TGTGCCAGCAGTAAAGACAGAGGGCAGCTTCGAGCTCCCCTCTCTGGGGCCAACGTCCTGACTTTC	CASSKDRGQLRAPLSGANVLTF
.	.	TRBV6-6	12	TRBJ1-5	TGTGCCAGCAGTTACGGGGATCAGCCCCAGCATTTT	CASSYGDQPQHF
.	.	TRBV10-3	17	TRBJ1-1	TGTGCCATCAGTGAGTCGCAGGGGACGGGGTTAAACACTGAAGCTTTCTTT	CAISESQGTGLNTEAFF
.	medium-sized	TRBV7-9	15	TRBJ2-7	TGTGCCAGCAGCCCGCGCAAGACCATGGGCCACGAGCAGTACTTC	CASSPRKTMGHEQYF
TRBD1	few	TRBV7-7	16	TRBJ1-1	TGTGCCAGCAGCCGTTATCCACAGGGGATGAACACTGAAGCTTTCTTT	CASSRYPQGMNTEAFF
TRBD1	.	TRBV4-3	16	TRBJ2-7	TGCGCCAGCAGCCACATGGACAGGGGGCGATTCTACGAGCAGTACTTC	CASSHMDRGRFYEQYF
.	few	TRBV28	15	TRBJ1-5	TGTGCCAGCAGTTTAATAGTCCCGACAGACCTGCCTCAGCATTTT	CASSLIVPTDLPQHF